Below, one T cell receptor beta chain is given with its context. Its antigen is not yet known. There are no base qualities to consult, and no much larger clone falls within one base. The sample originates from a study of T cells in Graves' hyperthyroidism and ophthalmopathy (dated by TCRdb to the late 2010s). About the investigation overall: Peripheral blood was collected at initial diagnosis, before any treatment. In about 6 Graves' hyperthyroidism patients, the study also compared T-cell repertoires from thyroid tissue with T-cell repertoires from blood. TCR V-J signatures able to tell the groups apart were searched for in a discovery cohort of 100 or so patients, of whom around 42 had Graves' ophthalmopathy and roughly 58 had stable Graves' hyperthyroidism. The paper describes TCR Vbeta CDR3 sequencing of 120 to 150 peripheral blood samples, made up of under 50 ophthalmopathy patients, some 76 hyperthyroidism patients and 17 progressor patients. The 95 to 100 discovery patients were divided at random into training and test sets in a 7:3 ratio. Whether ophthalmopathy could be predicted prospectively was tested in an independent validation cohort made up of fewer than 20 hyperthyroidism patients plus 17 patients who later progressed to ophthalmopathy. After blood sampling, hyperthyroidism patients were treated with methimazole at a starting dose of 30 mg daily, and ophthalmopathy patients were treated with high-dose intravenous methylprednisolone.

CDR1 is given as MDHEN and CDR2 as SYDVKM, both from the germline V gene. V and J lose 5 bases and 4 bases, and a span of 14 bases separates them. The CDR3 numbers 15 residues from cysteine through phenylalanine. Only CDR3 DNA is held: 45 bases, read in frame from base 1. Ophthalmopathy patients had moderately to severely active disease, with a Clinical Activity Score of 3 or more, a NOSPECS grade of 4 or more, and a disease duration of less than 3 months. Patients with uncontrolled infections, other autoimmune diseases, pregnancy or lactation were excluded. Diagnoses were based on clinical symptoms, serum thyroxine and TRAb, thyroid ultrasound and orbital computed tomography. PBMCs were isolated from about 9.1 ml of fresh peripheral blood by Ficoll-Paque density gradient centrifugation. Total RNA was extracted using Trizol reagent, and RNA quality was assessed on an Agilent 2100 Bioanalyzer. The TCR beta CDR3 regions were amplified from RNA transcripts. The TCR CDR3 was subjected to a first round of RT-PCR using the HTBI primer set and the Qiagen OneStep RT-PCR kit. Libraries were constructed in a second round of multiplex PCR, after which size selection and purification were carried out. Libraries were sequenced paired-end with 100 bp reads on an Illumina HiSeq2000. In the paper's pipeline: SOAPnuke was used to process the raw data, throwing out any read that contained adapters or uncalled bases, had a mean Phred below 15, or lacked an exact constant-primer or identifier match. High-quality paired reads were merged using COPE v1.2.5, and each unique nucleotide sequence was defined as a clonotype. MiTCR v1.1 was used to align the clonotypes against IMGT TRBV, TRBD and TRBJ reference segments. Only V-J combinations with frequency above 0.0001, covering 99% to 99.2% of repertoires, were analysed. The TCS score was defined as the ratio of F50 (clonal expansion) to E x V (chaos), calculated using BLOSUM62-based TCRdist between CDR3 peptides within each V-J. Welch's t-statistics and random forest reduced roughly 500 V-J features to about 13, which were used in a naive Bayes classifier (R e1071). TCRdb took the public reads, trimmed them with fastp at Q25, ran MiXCR for clone calling and kept in-frame beta chains. Each entry merges the rows of one CDR3 protein and shows their most common DNA and genes. None of the V and J calls come from the authors' own analysis; TCRdb made them. This sample holds roughly 650,000 distinct CDR3 sequences; 15% to 20% were observed only once. Roughly 3.3% of the sample comes from the top ten.

Findings and caveats that apply to the study as a whole: Most expanded thyroid clonotypes (frequency above 0.001) were also detected in blood, a finding suggesting that blood repertoires may reflect thyroid immune responses. Sample size was not statistically predetermined, and blinding of investigators to group allocation was not performed. A model built on a 13 V-J signature distinguished ophthalmopathy from stable hyperthyroidism, reaching 85% to 90% sensitivity and under 84% specificity in cross-validation and 80%/75% in testing. In validation, the model predicted progression to ophthalmopathy with about 71% sensitivity and less than 75% specificity, a median of about 6 months before onset.

Material: blood. Rearrangement joined TRBV28 to TRBJ2-2, with no D gene named confidently. This receptor was identified in a woman in her thirties or forties with Graves' ophthalmopathy. The bases are TGTGCCAGCAGTCGCCCTGGACCATCCACCGGGGAGCTGTTTTTT. This codes for CASSRPGPSTGELFF.